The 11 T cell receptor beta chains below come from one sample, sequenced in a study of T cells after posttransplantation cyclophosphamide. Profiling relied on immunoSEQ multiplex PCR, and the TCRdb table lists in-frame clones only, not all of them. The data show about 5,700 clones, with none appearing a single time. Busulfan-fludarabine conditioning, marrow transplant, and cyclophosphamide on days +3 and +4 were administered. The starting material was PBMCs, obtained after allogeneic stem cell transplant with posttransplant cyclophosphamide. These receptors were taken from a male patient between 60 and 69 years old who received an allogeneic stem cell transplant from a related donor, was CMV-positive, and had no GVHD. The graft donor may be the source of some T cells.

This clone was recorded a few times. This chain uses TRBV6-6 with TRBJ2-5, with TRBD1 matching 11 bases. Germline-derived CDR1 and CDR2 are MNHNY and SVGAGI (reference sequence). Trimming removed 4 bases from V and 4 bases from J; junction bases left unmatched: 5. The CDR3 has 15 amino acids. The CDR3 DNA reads TGTGCCAGCAGTTCAGGGACAGGGGGGAGAGAGACCCAGTACTTC. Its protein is CASSSGTGGRETQYF.

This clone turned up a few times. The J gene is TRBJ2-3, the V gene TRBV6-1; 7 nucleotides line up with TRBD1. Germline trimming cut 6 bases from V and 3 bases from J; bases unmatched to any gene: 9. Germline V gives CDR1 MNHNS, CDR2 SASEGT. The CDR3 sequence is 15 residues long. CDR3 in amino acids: CASSETGLRTDTQYF. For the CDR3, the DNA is TGTGCCAGCAGCGAGACAGGGCTAAGGACAGATACGCAGTATTTT.

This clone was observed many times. The CDR3 bases are TGTGCCAGCAGCGCCGACAGGGGATTGGGCACTGAAGCTTTCTTT. It specifies CASSADRGLGTEAFF. The V gene is TRBV11-1, the J gene TRBJ1-1; TRBD1 agrees at 8 bases. The CDR3 consists of 15 residues. With 5 bases clipped from V and 4 bases from J, the junction kept 9 bases outside the gene matches. The germline V gene has CDR1 SGHAT and CDR2 FQDESV (reference sequence).

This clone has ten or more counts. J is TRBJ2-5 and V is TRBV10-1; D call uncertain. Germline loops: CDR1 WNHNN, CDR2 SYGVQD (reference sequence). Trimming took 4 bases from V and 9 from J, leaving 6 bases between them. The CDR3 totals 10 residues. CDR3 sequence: CASSGAAQYF. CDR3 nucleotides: TGCGCCAGCAGTGGTGCGGCCCAGTACTTC.

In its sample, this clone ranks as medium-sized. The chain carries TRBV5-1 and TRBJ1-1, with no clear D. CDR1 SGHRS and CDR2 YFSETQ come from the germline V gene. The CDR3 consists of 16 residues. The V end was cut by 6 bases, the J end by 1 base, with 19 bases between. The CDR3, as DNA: TGCGCCAGCAAAATAGATGTGGGAGTCGGGAACACTGAAGCTTTCTTT. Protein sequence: CASKIDVGVGNTEAFF.

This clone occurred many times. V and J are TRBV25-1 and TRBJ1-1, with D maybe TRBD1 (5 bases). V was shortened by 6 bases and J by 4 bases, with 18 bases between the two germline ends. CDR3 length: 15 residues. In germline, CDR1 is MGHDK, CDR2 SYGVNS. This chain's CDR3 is CASRGELEIGTEAFF. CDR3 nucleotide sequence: TGTGCCAGCAGAGGGGAACTGGAGATCGGCACTGAAGCTTTCTTT.

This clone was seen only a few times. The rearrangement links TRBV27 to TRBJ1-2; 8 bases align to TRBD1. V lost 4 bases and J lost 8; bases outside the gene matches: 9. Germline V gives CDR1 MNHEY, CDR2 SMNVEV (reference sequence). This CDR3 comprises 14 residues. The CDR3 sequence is CASSSPGTGSGYTF. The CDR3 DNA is TGTGCCAGCAGTTCCCCCGGGACAGGTTCCGGCTACACCTTC.

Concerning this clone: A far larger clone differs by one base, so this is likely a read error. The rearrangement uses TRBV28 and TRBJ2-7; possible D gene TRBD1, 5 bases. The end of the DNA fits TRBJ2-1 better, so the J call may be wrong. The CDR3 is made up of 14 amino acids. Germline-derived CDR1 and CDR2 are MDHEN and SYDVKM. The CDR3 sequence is CASSFGAAYYEQFF. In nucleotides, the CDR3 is TGTGCCAGCAGTTTTGGGGCAGCCTACTACGAGCAGTTCTTC.

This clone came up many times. The CDR3 nucleotides are TGTGCCAGCAGCTTACGGGTCTCAGGGGTGGGGGAAAAACTGTTTTTT. Encoded protein: CASSLRVSGVGEKLFF. V and J are TRBV13 and TRBJ1-4; a weak D match, TRBD1 (6 bases). CDR1 is PRHDT, CDR2 FYEKMQ, per germline (reference sequence). Trimming cost V 2 bases and J 8 bases, with 18 bases left between them. The CDR3 loop spans 16 amino acids.

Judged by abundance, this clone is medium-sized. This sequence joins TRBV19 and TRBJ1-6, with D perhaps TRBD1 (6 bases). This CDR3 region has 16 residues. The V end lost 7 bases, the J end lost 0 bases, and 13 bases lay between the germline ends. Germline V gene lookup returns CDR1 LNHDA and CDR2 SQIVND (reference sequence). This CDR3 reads CASTYSDSSYNSPLHF. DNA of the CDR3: TGTGCCAGTACCTACTCGGACAGCTCCTATAATTCACCCCTCCACTTT.

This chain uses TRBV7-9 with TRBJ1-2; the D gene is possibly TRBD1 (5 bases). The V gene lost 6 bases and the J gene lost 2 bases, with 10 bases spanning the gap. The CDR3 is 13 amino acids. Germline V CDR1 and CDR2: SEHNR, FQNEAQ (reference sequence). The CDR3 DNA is TGTGCCAGCAGTCTACAGGAGAACTATGGCTACACCTTC. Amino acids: CASSLQENYGYTF.